This paragraph reports one T cell receptor (beta chain). What this receptor recognizes is not known. Base qualities are missing; no much larger clone stands one base away. This sample was included in a study of blood T cell repertoires in COVID-19 (dated by TCRdb to 2020 to 2022). About the study as a whole: Collaborator samples came from the United States, Italy and Spain and covered acute and convalescent phases of COVID-19. The repertoires were released in a freely available public database meant as a resource for research on the immune response to SARS-CoV-2. The dataset comprised deeply sampled blood TCRbeta repertoires from subjects exposed to, actively infected with, or recovered from COVID-19. The sample metadata nearly always contained a de-identified subject ID, COVID-19 status, age in years and sex. Where available, HLA class I and class II types were obtained from metadata supplied by the sample provider rather than from assay-based typing. The samples were drawn from two sources: the first 160 participants of the ongoing ImmuneRACE study, and 1,000 to 1,500 subjects contributed by 6 global collaborators. The material from the prospective study consisted of cDNA or gDNA derived from T cells, B-cell-depleted T cells, or PBMCs. Paper-wide results and their limitations: The quantity of clinical and demographic metadata differed by source and by participant and was supplied without curation.

According to the germline V gene, CDR1 reads SGHTA and CDR2 reads FQGTGA. V lost 5 bases and J lost 6 bases; the stretch between them is 22 bases long. Including the terminal cysteine and phenylalanine, the CDR3 comprises 16 residues. Only CDR3 DNA remains: 48 bases, in frame from the first base. Whole blood was collected in K2EDTA tubes by collaborating institutions according to the institutions' own protocols. For TCRbeta analysis, collaborators shipped samples as frozen whole blood, isolated PBMCs, or DNA extracted from either of those sample types. The immunoSEQ Assay, a bias-controlled multiplex PCR, was used to amplify TCRbeta CDR3 regions from genomic DNA. On the study's bioinformatics: Nucleated cell counts per sample were estimated from amplification of reference gene primers within the assay. Sequence reads were collapsed and filtered to measure the absolute abundance of every unique TCRbeta CDR3 rearrangement. For each sample, productive Simpson clonality was calculated as the square root of Simpson's diversity index over productive rearrangements. TCRdb took this table from immuneACCESS and kept in-frame rearrangements with V and J called. Such tables lack part of the clones; where checked against another copy, unresolved V genes explain under half of the gap, and the rest is unexplained. The D gene and trimming were derived from the DNA, and the V and J assignments and clone size from that table. This sample comprises more than 110,000 clones, 85% to 90% of them detected only once. The leading ten clones occupy 11% of the sample.

The rearrangement combines TRBV7-3 with TRBJ1-1, with TRBD1 perhaps the D gene, on 5 matching bases. What was sequenced was peripheral blood. The source is a woman of 80 years or more with acute or convalescent COVID-19. The CDR3 has the sequence CASSPGGRGTTAEAFF. The DNA sequence is TGTGCCAGCAGCCCGGGCGGACGAGGGACTACCGCTGAAGCTTTCTTT.